The following is a T cell receptor beta chain sequence with its context. Its matching antigen is unknown. The CDR3 contains 14 residues. The ends were cut back, 3 bases at V and 4 bases at J, with 10 bases in the middle. The V gene's germline CDR1 is SGHRS and CDR2 YFSETQ. These data belong to a study of cytomegalovirus exposure and HLA in healthy donors. Overall study results and limits: Cytomegalovirus-associated status was assigned to 164 TCR beta chains. Analysis was carried out at a later point, and it linked a missense DCLRE1C variant to TCR beta V- and J-gene trimming.

It was with 60 Vbeta and 13 Jbeta primers that the PCR ran. The assay was immunoSEQ multiplex PCR, and TCRdb's table has in-frame clones only and misses some. Of over 150,000 clones detected, around 80% appear once; the ten largest clones hold more than 0.95%. The sequenced material came from PBMCs. This chain uses TRBV5-1 with TRBJ1-4; D remains ambiguous. The receptor's source is a girl aged 2-10 years in good health and CMV-seropositive. Here the CDR3 reads CASSSDRLNEKLFF. The CDR3 nucleotides are TGCGCCAGCAGCTCCGATCGACTTAATGAAAAACTGTTTTTT.